This T cell receptor beta chain was captured in a study of radiotherapy plus CTLA-4 blockade in lung cancer (dated by TCRdb to the late 2010s). About the study as a whole: Among the enrolled patients, around 17% had an objective response, and approximately 33% reached disease control. Broader findings and caveats from the paper: After treatment with radiotherapy and ipilimumab, TCR clones that came from tumors expanded in the peripheral blood. The strongest predictors of response were reported to be early dynamic shifts in blood T cell clones along with a rise in serum interferon-beta following radiation.

Library generation was performed with the immunoSEQ multiplex PCR assay. The source is immuneACCESS, and TCRdb retained only in-frame sequences with V and J called. Part of the clones is not carried over; for the studies checked, unresolved V genes explain less than half of this, and the remainder is unexplained. This sample is represented by 45,000 to 75,000 clones; 77% of them were singletons. Together, the top ten hold roughly 4% of the sample. This clone was counted between two and nine times. Its binding antigen is unknown. It has no much larger one-base neighbor in the sample; base qualities were not kept. In this study, focal radiation therapy paired with CTLA-4 blockade (ipilimumab) was tested in patients who had chemo-refractory metastatic non-small-cell lung cancer. The CDR3 numbers 13 residues from cysteine through phenylalanine. The only DNA kept is the CDR3, 39 bases in frame from the first base. According to the germline V gene (reference sequence), CDR1 reads SSHAT and CDR2 reads FNYEAQ. V is shortened by 5 bases, J by 8 bases, and the region joining them spans 13 bases.

This chain is built from TRBV7-7 and TRBJ2-4; the best D guess is TRBD1, with 5 bases matching. The specimen was peripheral blood, collected from a patient treated with radiotherapy plus ipilimumab. The receptor was isolated from a human donor with non-small cell lung cancer who had a partial response to radiotherapy plus ipilimumab. CDR3 region: CASSEDSSDIQYF. The base sequence is TGTGCCAGCAGCGAAGACAGCTCCGACATTCAGTACTTC.